The clone carrying this T cell receptor (beta chain) was found once. Its antigen is not identified. One end of the junction varies from germline; a read error may be responsible. The data are from a study of cytomegalovirus exposure and HLA in healthy donors. Whole-study results and caveats: Prior analysis indicated that the majority of TCR beta V segments exhibited productivity approximately 90% or approximately 30% of the time.

The CDR3 runs to 13 residues. Per germline, CDR1 GTSNPN and CDR2 SVGIG (reference sequence). A multiplex PCR was run with 60 Vbeta primers and 13 Jbeta primers. Sequenced by immunoSEQ multiplex PCR; TCRdb stores in-frame clones only, minus some. This sample carries over 95,000 clones, approximately 80% of them seen once, and the ten largest clones take roughly 2.7%. This clonotype originated in a female donor in good health and CMV-seronegative. The sample taken for sequencing was PBMCs. The chain employs TRBV30 and TRBJ2-6; D is perhaps TRBD1 (5 bases). CDR3 region: CAFRAPGTNVLTF. DNA of the CDR3: TGTGCCTTCAGGGCGCCTGGGACCAACGTCCTGACTTTC.